This record looks at one T cell receptor beta chain sequence and its context. This record belongs to a study of blood T cell repertoires in COVID-19. Across the whole study: Donors in the United States, Italy and Spain gave samples during acute or convalescent COVID-19.

How the authors handled the data: Amplification of reference gene primers was used by the study to estimate nucleated cell counts. Measured with immunoSEQ multiplex PCR; TCRdb has only the in-frame clones, and not every one. Clone size and V and J calls were adopted from that table, with D and trimming inferred from the DNA. The data hold about 250,000 clones, with about 86% observed a single time. The V and J ends lost 7 bases and 8 bases respectively, with 21 bases between them. Looked up from germline, CDR1 is SGHNT and CDR2 is YYREEE (reference sequence). The CDR3 extends over 15 amino acids. The source of this sequence is an elderly man with acute or convalescent COVID-19. This chain joins TRBV5-4 and TRBJ1-4; the D is unclear. The sequenced sample consisted of peripheral blood. CDR3 sequence (DNA): TGTGCCAGCGACATAAAGGCACCCCCGGGAGAAAAACTGTTTTTT. Encoded protein: CASDIKAPPGEKLFF.